This T cell receptor (beta chain) was sequenced in a study of T cell responses to AZD1222 COVID-19 vaccine. The assay was immunoSEQ multiplex PCR, and TCRdb's table has in-frame clones only and misses some. The repertoire includes about 97,000 clones, 88% of them detected once, and 2.8% sits in the top ten. Germline V CDR1 and CDR2: SGHNT, YENEEA. The CDR3 consists of 13 residues. The V gene lost 3 bases and the J gene lost 7 bases, with 13 bases spanning the gap. This clone was found once. The V and J genes are TRBV11-3 and TRBJ2-7; D is uncertain. The sequenced sample was peripheral blood, obtained on day 0 of AZD1222 vaccination. This TCR was sampled from an adult in good health. The DNA for the CDR3 is TGTGCCAGCAGCTTGGTCTCCCCCGGGGAGCAGTACTTC. Residues: CASSLVSPGEQYF.